Listed here are 18 T cell receptor beta chains from one sample, sequenced in a study of blood T cell repertoires in COVID-19. TCRdb's copy holds only in-frame clones and misses some; the assay was immunoSEQ multiplex PCR. Here the sample spans about 300,000 clones, roughly 89% being singletons. Sequencing was performed on PBMCs or T cells enriched from blood (not recorded which). These receptor sequences come from a woman aged 50 to 60 who had been exposed to COVID-19.

The gene calls are TRBV29-1 and TRBJ2-3; D is perhaps TRBD1 (5 bases). Germline V gene lookup returns CDR1 SQVTM and CDR2 ANQGSEA. The CDR3 runs 17 residues. Trimming took 0 bases from V and 0 from J, leaving 16 bases between them. CDR3 coding DNA: TGCAGCGTTGAAGATGATCCAGGGATGGTTAGCACAGATACGCAGTATTTT. Amino acid sequence: CSVEDDPGMVSTDTQYF.

This chain joins TRBV5-6 and TRBJ2-1, with a tentative D call TRBD2 (5 bases). Trimming removed 4 bases at V and 4 bases at J, with 18 bases between. CDR3 length: 16 amino acids. Looked up from germline, CDR1 is SGHDT and CDR2 is YYEEEE. CDR3 amino acids: CASSVDAGEVYNEQFF. The CDR3 nucleotides read TGTGCCAGCAGCGTTGATGCCGGGGAAGTTTACAATGAGCAGTTCTTC.

A note on this clone: Different DNA sequences within this sample yield the same CDR3. The CDR3 DNA is TGTGCCAGCAGTGAAGCGACATCACAGCCCCAGCATTTT. Its protein product is CASSEATSQPQHF. The chain recombines TRBV6-1 with TRBJ1-5, with D hard to call. CDR3 length: 13 residues. Germline lookup yields CDR1 MNHNS and CDR2 SASEGT. The V and J ends lost 0 bases and 7 bases respectively, with 7 bases between them.

The chain is built from TRBV4-1 and TRBJ2-2; D is perhaps TRBD1 (6 bases). V lost 4 bases and J 6 bases, leaving 9 bases between the germline ends. Per the germline V gene, CDR1 is MGHRA and CDR2 is YSYEKL. This CDR3 is 13 amino acids long. CDR3 sequence reads: CASSRGQPGELFF. The CDR3 DNA reads TGCGCCAGCAGCCGCGGACAGCCCGGGGAGCTGTTTTTT.

V usage is TRBV27 and J usage is TRBJ1-3; 8 bases map to TRBD1. V shed 5 bases and J 4 bases; nucleotides not matched to a gene: 10. From germline, CDR1 is MNHEY and CDR2 SMNVEV (reference sequence). The CDR3 consists of 16 residues. CDR3: CASSRQGLGVGNTIYF. In DNA, the CDR3 is TGTGCCAGCAGTCGACAGGGGCTTGGGGTAGGAAACACCATATATTTT.

This rearrangement joins TRBV2 to TRBJ2-7; D not resolved. The germline V gene encodes CDR1 SNHLY and CDR2 FYNNEI. With 8 bases removed from V and 3 bases from J, the gap between germline ends came to 14 bases. The CDR3 loop spans 13 amino acids. In DNA, the CDR3 is TGTGCCAGCCGACGGCCAACGGGCTACGAGCAGTACTTC. This translates into CASRRPTGYEQYF.

This clone has only a few counts. This sequence joins TRBV5-1 and TRBJ2-6; TRBD1 aligns across 11 bases. The CDR3 is 17 residues long. Germline CDR1 SGHRS, CDR2 YFSETQ. Trimming removed 4 bases from V and 2 bases from J; junction bases left unmatched: 5. This CDR3 is CASSPWTGGAGANVLTF. In DNA, the CDR3 is TGCGCCAGCAGCCCCTGGACAGGGGGCGCTGGGGCCAACGTCCTGACTTTC.

This sequence joins TRBV6-5 and TRBJ1-2; 8 nucleotides line up with TRBD1. The CDR3 consists of 14 residues. Germline V gene lookup returns CDR1 MNHEY and CDR2 SVGAGI. With 6 bases clipped from V and 4 bases from J, the junction kept 7 bases outside the gene matches. Here the CDR3 DNA reads TGTGCCAGCAGCCTCGGACAGGGAGCCTATGGCTACACCTTC. Its protein product is CASSLGQGAYGYTF.

In this sample, this clone turned up once. V and J are TRBV3-1 (or the pseudogene TRBV3-2) and TRBJ2-2, with 9 bases lining up with TRBD1. J gave up 3 bases and V 1 base, and 3 bases lay outside the gene matches. The germline gives CDR1 LGHDT, CDR2 YNNKEL (reference sequence). The length of the CDR3 is 16 residues. The CDR3 region is CASSQVTGGHTGELFF. As DNA, the CDR3 is TGTGCCAGCAGCCAAGTGACAGGGGGTCACACCGGGGAGCTGTTTTTT.

This chain uses TRBV7-2 with TRBJ1-2; D unclear. CDR1 and CDR2 from the germline V gene are SGHTA and FQGNSA. V was pared by 1 base and J by 8 bases, with 14 bases between. CDR3 length equals 14 residues. The chain's CDR3 is CASSLDLSGSGYTF. DNA of the CDR3: TGTGCCAGCAGCTTAGATTTGTCGGGGAGCGGCTACACCTTC.

V and J are TRBV5-1 and TRBJ1-1, with 8 bases that match TRBD1. With 4 bases clipped from V and 3 bases from J, the junction kept 5 bases outside the gene matches. This CDR3 comprises 14 residues. Germline values: CDR1 SGHRS, CDR2 YFSETQ. The CDR3 sequence: CASSDTGGDTEAFF. The CDR3 DNA reads TGCGCCAGCAGCGATACAGGGGGGGACACTGAAGCTTTCTTT.

CDR3 amino acids: CASSRGQGAYEQYF. DNA of the CDR3: TGTGCCAGTAGCCGGGGACAGGGGGCCTACGAGCAGTACTTC. V and J are TRBV19 and TRBJ2-7; 11 bases line up with TRBD1. From germline, CDR1 is LNHDA and CDR2 SQIVND (reference sequence). Trimming took 6 bases from V and 2 from J; bases not matched to a gene: 3. This CDR3 is 14 amino acids long.

The gene calls are TRBV10-3 and TRBJ2-7, with D maybe TRBD2 (5 bases). CDR3 size: 13 residues. Germline CDR1 ENHRY, CDR2 SYGVKD. V dropped 7 bases and J dropped 7 bases, with 17 bases sitting between them. CDR3 nucleotide sequence: TGTGCCATCAATCGCGGGCTTCCCGAGGAGCAGTACTTC. It codes for CAINRGLPEEQYF.

The chain uses TRBV24-1 and TRBJ2-5; a weak D match, TRBD2 (6 bases). Germline CDR1 reads KGHDR; CDR2 reads SFDVKD. V gave up 7 bases and J gave up 5 bases, with 13 bases separating them. The length of the CDR3 is 13 residues. The CDR3 DNA is TGTGCCACCAGGATTACGGGAGATGAGACCCAGTACTTC. Translating gives CATRITGDETQYF.

The CDR3 region is CASSLGGGTSTDTQYF. The DNA for the CDR3 is TGTGCCAGCAGCTTAGGAGGGGGAACTAGCACAGATACGCAGTATTTT. The chain couples TRBV7-8 to TRBJ2-3; possibly TRBD1 for D (6 bases). Germline assignment: CDR1 SGHVS and CDR2 FQNEAQ. The CDR3 loop spans 16 amino acids. Trimming removed 1 base at V and 0 bases at J, with 11 bases between.

The chain carries TRBV10-2 and TRBJ1-1; D is undetermined. Trimming removed 8 bases at V and 3 bases at J, with 7 bases between. Germline CDR1 and CDR2: WSHSY and SAAADI. The CDR3 runs to 11 residues. This chain's CDR3 is CASGLYTEAFF. The CDR3 nucleotides are TGCGCCAGCGGTCTATACACTGAAGCTTTCTTT.

The rearrangement joins TRBV5-1 to TRBJ2-7, with a tentative D call TRBD1 (6 bases). Trimming left V 1 base short and J 4 bases short, with 12 bases between. The length of the CDR3 is 14 residues. Germline-derived CDR1 and CDR2 are SGHRS and YFSETQ. The CDR3 is CASSLYPGEYEQYF. The CDR3 DNA is TGCGCCAGCAGCTTGTACCCAGGGGAATACGAGCAGTACTTC.

The rearrangement uses TRBV5-5 and TRBJ1-2; TRBD1 might be the D (6 bases). This CDR3 spans 13 amino acids. Trimming took 4 bases from V and 8 from J, leaving 15 bases between them. Germline V gives CDR1 SGHKS, CDR2 YYEKEE (reference sequence). The CDR3 coding sequence is TGTGCCAGCAGCATAGACAGGACCCCGGGCTACACCTTC. Translating gives CASSIDRTPGYTF. Filled out from reference TRBV5-5 and TRBJ1-2, the complete variable domain reads DAGVTQSPTHLIKTRGQQVTLRCSPISGHKSVSWYQQVLGQGPQFIFQYYEKEERGRGNFPDRFSARQFPNYSSELNVNALLLGDSALYLCASSIDRTPGYTFGSGTRLTVV.